This T cell receptor beta chain was recorded in a study of blood T cells in healthy people across ages (dated by TCRdb to about 2015). In the study overall: In model experiments, roughly one uniquely barcoded TCR beta cDNA molecule per two T cells was captured by template switching. To track age-related changes in TCR beta repertoire diversity, the study relied on deep sequencing normalized with unique cDNA molecular identifiers. The donors were split into four age groups: young (average approximately 16 years), middle-aged (39), aged (62) and long-lived (approximately 89). Using the same blood draw, the study looked at two additional independent replicas of 1 million unique cDNA reads for two donors, one aged 18 to 29 and the other aged 80 or older. To avoid experimental bias, donors of different ages were spread randomly across the sequencing lanes. Overall study outcomes, separate from this receptor: The percentage of naive T cells measured by flow cytometry correlated strongly with observed TCR beta diversity. Because profiling used bulk unsorted PBMCs, naive and antigen-experienced compartments could not be compared conclusively. Donor CMV infection status was unknown, potentially confounding age-related changes in expanded clonotypes. Estimates of total diversity based on one million sequenced T cells were regarded as lower bounds and as underestimates. Compared with the aged group, the long-lived group had more naive CD4+ T cells, fewer expanded clones and increased TCR diversity, suggesting age selection. Observed TCR beta diversity per million T cells fell roughly linearly with age, and a significant reduction was already apparent by age around 40.

Libraries were built with 5' RACE. Sequenced on an Illumina HiSeq 2500. The second PCR ran for about 6 to 12 cycles and used a J-beta primer mix along with a sample-barcoded 5' primer. A template-switch 5' adaptor carrying 12 random nucleotides introduced a unique molecular identifier onto each TCR beta cDNA molecule. Each sample yielded at least 2.5 million CDR3-containing paired-end reads. First-strand cDNA synthesis was performed from all RNA using the Mint cDNA synthesis kit, with priming by a TRBC-specific oligonucleotide. Following uracil-DNA glycosylase treatment, all cDNA underwent a first 18-cycle PCR with the universal primers M1SS and BC2_uni_R. As for the original processing: For normalization, 1 million high-quality reads, each with a distinct molecular identifier, were randomly selected from each sample. Instead of being binned into consensus sequences, reads that shared molecular identifiers were thrown out. MiTCR, set to a Q25 quality threshold and the strictest error-elimination algorithm, was used for CDR3 identification, clonotype clustering and error correction. A nonparametric unseen species model using Euler transformation provided a lower-bound estimate of total TCR beta diversity. TCRdb trimmed public reads at Q25 via fastp, called clones via MiXCR and kept in-frame beta chains. Here each entry gathers all rows of one CDR3 protein and keeps the most common genes and DNA. TCRdb, not the authors, supplied the V and J calls. In all, the sample holds around 1,500,000 distinct CDR3 sequences, and about 40% of those were seen once. The ten largest clones represent roughly 7.7% of the sample.

Donors were a few dozen systemically healthy Caucasian individuals from Russia aged roughly 6 to 95 years. Each donor gave 8 to 10 milliliters of peripheral blood, drawn into EDTA-treated Vacutainer tubes. PBMCs were isolated by Ficoll-Paque density-gradient centrifugation, with at least 7 million obtained per sample. Trizol reagent was used to extract total RNA from the PBMCs, yielding at least 5 micrograms per sample. The percentages of naive CD45RAhigh/CD27high T cells were determined by flow cytometry on a PBMC aliquot from every donor. Comments on this clonotype: The antigen it recognizes is unknown. Per-base quality was not reported, and no clone a single base away is much larger than it.

This receptor was identified in a woman aged 18-30 years in good health. Sequences were obtained from blood.

The sequence in DNA is TGCAGCGTTGTAACAGGGGGCGGGATGATACATGAGCAGTTCTTC. This yields the protein CSVVTGGGMIHEQFF. Here the chain combines TRBV29-1 and TRBJ2-1, and 9 junctional nucleotides match TRBD1. The CDR3 starts with the cysteine, ends with the phenylalanine, and has 15 residues. Of the read, only the CDR3 DNA is kept; its 45 bases are in frame from base 1. Trimming leaves V shorter by 4 bases and J shorter by 8 bases, with the junction holding 12 bases beyond the gene matches. Taken from the germline V gene, the CDR1 and CDR2 loops are SQVTM and ANQGSEA.